A selection of T cell receptor beta chains follows, all from one sample in a study of blood T cells in healthy people across ages. MiXCR, applied by TCRdb to the 5' RACE reads, yields one record per CDR3 protein. The sample consists of about 640,000 distinct CDR3 sequences, under 65% of them appearing once. The sample consisted of blood. The receptors derive from a man aged 60-69 years in good health. The CDR3 runs from the conserved cysteine through the conserved F or W. Fields, in order: V gene, clone size, D gene, J gene, CDR3 length, CDR3 protein, CDR3 DNA. D genes are given only for firm matches. Size tells how often a clone was seen (once, few, many) or the class of an expanded clone, and some rows leave it out.

TRBV20-1	-	TRBD1	TRBJ2-7	14	CSARKGAGVDEQYF	TGCAGTGCTAGAAAGGGGGCAGGGGTCGACGAGCAGTACTTC
TRBV20-1	-	TRBD2	TRBJ2-3	17	CSARGPGLAGRTDTQYF	TGCAGTGCTAGAGGGCCGGGACTAGCGGGGCGAACAGATACGCAGTATTTT
TRBV4-2	few	TRBD2	TRBJ2-7	19	CASSQEGLAGFRSSYEQYF	TGTGCCAGCAGCCAGGAGGGACTAGCGGGGTTTAGGAGCTCCTACGAGCAGTACTTC
TRBV7-2	few	-	TRBJ1-1	14	CASSFLGGSTEAFF	TGTGCCAGCAGCTTCCTCGGGGGAAGCACTGAAGCTTTCTTT
TRBV6-2/TRBV6-3	-	-	TRBJ2-5	13	CASSYNKGYEQYF	TGTGCCAGCAGTTACAACAAGGGGTATGAGCAGTACTTC
TRBV4-1	-	-	TRBJ1-4	16	CASSQGTVATNERLFF	TGCGCCAGCAGCCAGGGGACGGTTGCAACTAATGAAAGACTGTTTTTT
TRBV4-2	-	-	TRBJ2-1	15	CASSQDRGSSNEQFF	TGTGCCAGCAGCCAAGATCGGGGTAGTTCCAATGAGCAGTTCTTC
TRBV9	-	-	TRBJ2-2	17	CASSVDPGEEGTGELFF	TGTGCCAGCAGCGTAGACCCTGGGGAGGAAGGCACCGGGGAGCTGTTTTTT
TRBV5-1	-	-	TRBJ2-3	14	CASSLLSGGDTQYF	TGCGCCAGCAGCTTGCTGTCAGGGGGGGATACGCAGTATTTT
TRBV5-1	few	-	TRBJ2-4	15	CASSLGMGQSNIQYF	TGCGCCAGCAGCTTGGGCATGGGACAATCGAACATTCAGTACTTC
TRBV20-1	-	-	TRBJ2-3	17	CRLEDVGGLKGTDTQYF	TGCAGGCTAGAGGACGTAGGAGGGTTGAAGGGCACAGATACGCAGTATTTT
TRBV19	once	-	TRBJ2-2	15	CASSIESTYTGELFF	TGTGCCAGTAGTATAGAGAGCACCTACACCGGGGAGCTGTTTTTT
TRBV2	-	-	TRBJ1-6	13	CASIGRNNSPLHF	TGTGCCAGCATCGGCAGAAATAATTCACCCCTCCACTTT
TRBV28	few	TRBD1	TRBJ2-5	17	CASSSQTGQGAGETQYF	TGTGCCAGCAGTTCTCAAACGGGACAGGGGGCTGGAGAGACCCAGTACTTC
TRBV20-1	-	TRBD2	TRBJ2-1	16	CSARVASGGRYNEQFF	TGCAGTGCTAGGGTGGCTAGCGGGGGAAGATACAATGAGCAGTTCTTC
TRBV12-3/TRBV12-4	once	TRBD2	TRBJ2-5	15	CASSSGLAGGKTQYF	TGTGCCAGCAGTTCAGGACTAGCGGGGGGAAAGACCCAGTACTTC
TRBV3-1	-	-	TRBJ2-7	14	CASSQDPGPYEQYF	TGTGCCAGCAGCCAAGATCCAGGTCCATACGAGCAGTACTTC
TRBV25-1	-	TRBD1	TRBJ2-5	16	CASSRWTGPYQETQYF	TGTGCCAGCAGTAGATGGACAGGGCCGTACCAAGAGACCCAGTACTTC
TRBV21-1	few	-	TRBJ2-7	15	CASSKGYGTTYEQYF	TGTGCCAGCAGCAAAGGTTACGGCACCACCTACGAGCAGTACTTC
TRBV6-1	-	TRBD2	TRBJ2-3	16	CASSGGDSGKGLDQYF	TGTGCCAGCAGTGGGGGAGACAGTGGAAAGGGACTAGATCAGTATTTT
TRBV20-1	-	TRBD1	TRBJ2-1	14	CSAFRQGAYKEQFF	TGCAGTGCTTTCCGACAGGGCGCCTACAAAGAGCAGTTCTTC
TRBV12-3/TRBV12-4	-	TRBD1	TRBJ1-1	13	CASGRQGSTEAFF	TGTGCCAGCGGGAGACAGGGGAGCACTGAAGCTTTCTTT
TRBV5-1	-	-	TRBJ2-5	15	CASSIPFANEETQYF	TGCGCCAGCAGCATCCCGTTTGCCAATGAAGAGACCCAGTACTTC
TRBV20-1	-	-	TRBJ2-5	12	CSANGGQETQYF	TGCAGTGCTAATGGGGGCCAAGAGACCCAGTACTTC
TRBV29-1	-	-	TRBJ2-3	13	CSAEKGLADTQYF	TGCAGCGCTGAGAAGGGTTTGGCAGATACGCAGTATTTT
TRBV20-1	-	TRBD1	TRBJ1-5	16	CSASLGQGMGNQPQHF	TGCAGTGCTTCCCTGGGACAGGGGATGGGCAATCAGCCCCAGCATTTT
TRBV4-1	-	-	TRBJ2-2	17	CASSQEWSAQGTGELFF	TGCGCCAGCAGCCAAGAATGGAGCGCCCAGGGCACCGGGGAGCTGTTTTTT
TRBV11-2	-	-	TRBJ2-3	16	CASNITGTHSTDTQYF	TGTGCCAGCAACATCACCGGGACCCATAGCACAGATACGCAGTATTTT
TRBV7-9	-	TRBD2	TRBJ2-2	17	CASSLAQGLKNTGELFF	TGTGCCAGCAGCTTAGCGCAGGGACTAAAGAACACCGGGGAGCTGTTTTTT
TRBV7-2	-	-	TRBJ2-4	14	CASSLGTAKNIQYF	TGTGCCAGCAGCTTAGGCACTGCCAAAAACATTCAGTACTTC
TRBV11-2	once	TRBD1	TRBJ2-5	16	CASSPRRDRVQETQYF	TGTGCCAGCAGCCCCCGTCGGGACAGGGTACAAGAGACCCAGTACTTC
TRBV12-3/TRBV12-4	-	-	TRBJ2-1	16	CASSLGWGLSYNEQFF	TGTGCCAGCAGTTTAGGATGGGGATTATCCTACAATGAGCAGTTCTTC
TRBV10-2	few	-	TRBJ2-3	13	CASSESGADTQYF	TGCGCCAGCAGTGAAAGTGGGGCAGATACGCAGTATTTT
TRBV9	few	TRBD1	TRBJ2-5	16	CASSADDRATAETQYF	TGTGCCAGCAGCGCAGACGACAGGGCCACAGCGGAGACCCAGTACTTC
TRBV2	-	-	TRBJ2-5	15	CASSEGGTRQETQYF	TGTGCCAGCAGTGAAGGTGGGACACGCCAAGAGACCCAGTACTTC
TRBV27	many	-	TRBJ1-6	14	CASRGGSYNSPLHF	TGTGCCAGCAGAGGGGGGTCCTATAATTCACCCCTCCACTTT
TRBV20-1	few	TRBD2	TRBJ2-7	14	CSARLGGSYYEQYF	TGCAGTGCTAGGCTTGGCGGGAGCTACTACGAGCAGTACTTC
TRBV12-3/TRBV12-4	-	TRBD2	TRBJ2-3	15	CASSFNGGAADTQYF	TGTGCCAGTAGTTTCAACGGGGGGGCGGCAGATACGCAGTATTTT
TRBV6-6	-	TRBD1	TRBJ2-1	14	CASSSPGQGYEQFF	TGTGCCAGCAGTTCCCCGGGACAGGGCTATGAGCAGTTCTTC
TRBV29-1	-	-	TRBJ1-2	13	CSVVRVGGKGYTF	TGCAGCGTTGTTCGAGTAGGGGGGAAGGGCTACACCTTC
TRBV13	once	-	TRBJ2-1	15	CASSFQVGSYNEQFF	TGTGCCAGCAGCTTTCAGGTTGGCTCGTACAATGAGCAGTTCTTC
TRBV4-1	-	TRBD1	TRBJ2-5	16	CASSQDRDRGQETQYF	TGCGCCAGCAGCCAAGATAGGGACAGGGGCCAAGAGACCCAGTACTTC
TRBV12-3/TRBV12-4	few	TRBD1	TRBJ2-3	14	CASSCRGTADTQYF	TGTGCCAGCAGTTGCAGGGGGACCGCAGATACGCAGTATTTT
TRBV5-1	many	-	TRBJ2-5	14	CASSLGSTQETQYF	TGCGCCAGCAGCTTGGGGAGTACCCAAGAGACCCAGTACTTC
TRBV9	many	-	TRBJ2-2	15	CASSVGQENTGELFF	TGTGCCAGCAGCGTTGGACAAGAAAACACCGGGGAGCTGTTTTTT
TRBV7-9	once	TRBD2	TRBJ2-1	16	CASSLEGGGLFAEQFF	TGTGCCAGCAGCTTAGAAGGCGGGGGATTGTTCGCGGAGCAGTTCTTC
TRBV4-2	-	-	TRBJ1-2	15	CASSPNGPFTMGYTF	TGTGCCAGCAGCCCAAACGGTCCCTTCACGATGGGCTACACCTTC
TRBV29-1	-	TRBD2	TRBJ2-7	12	CSVGAGVGEQYF	TGCAGCGTGGGTGCGGGGGTGGGTGAGCAGTACTTC
TRBV11-2	few	-	TRBJ2-4	16	CASSRREAGAKNIQYF	TGTGCCAGCAGCCGACGAGAAGCCGGAGCCAAAAACATTCAGTACTTC
TRBV24-1	few	TRBD2	TRBJ2-1	14	CATSEGGNHNEQFF	TGTGCCACCAGTGAGGGGGGGAATCACAATGAGCAGTTCTTC
TRBV20-1	-	-	TRBJ1-1	13	CSARGGAGTEAFF	TGCAGTGCTAGGGGAGGGGCCGGCACTGAAGCTTTCTTT
TRBV29-1	-	-	TRBJ1-1	11	CSVERGGRAFF	TGCAGCGTTGAGAGAGGGGGTAGAGCTTTCTTT
TRBV12-3/TRBV12-4	-	-	TRBJ2-3	15	CASSRTANQPDTQYF	TGTGCCAGCAGTCGGACCGCGAACCAGCCCGATACGCAGTATTTT